This section outlines one TCR beta chain sequence together with its context. TCRdb analysed the 5' RACE reads with MiXCR anew, one entry per CDR3 protein. Altogether 210,000 or so distinct CDR3 sequences are present, roughly 26% being singletons, with the ten largest covering just over 6.5%. This sample was included in a study of CD8 T cells in ankylosing spondylitis. Germline lookup yields CDR1 DFQATT and CDR2 SNEGSKA (reference sequence). V lost 1 base to trimming and J lost 10 bases; unmatched junction nucleotides: 6. The CDR3 sequence is 14 residues long. J is TRBJ1-6 and V is TRBV20-1; 8 positions match TRBD1. The sample was blood, either unsorted or a sorted T cell fraction (not recorded which). This TCR was recovered from a male donor with ankylosing spondylitis or in good health (not recorded which). The CDR3 sequence is CSARADRVVSPLHF. The CDR3 DNA reads TGCAGTGCTAGAGCGGACAGGGTAGTGTCACCCCTCCACTTT.